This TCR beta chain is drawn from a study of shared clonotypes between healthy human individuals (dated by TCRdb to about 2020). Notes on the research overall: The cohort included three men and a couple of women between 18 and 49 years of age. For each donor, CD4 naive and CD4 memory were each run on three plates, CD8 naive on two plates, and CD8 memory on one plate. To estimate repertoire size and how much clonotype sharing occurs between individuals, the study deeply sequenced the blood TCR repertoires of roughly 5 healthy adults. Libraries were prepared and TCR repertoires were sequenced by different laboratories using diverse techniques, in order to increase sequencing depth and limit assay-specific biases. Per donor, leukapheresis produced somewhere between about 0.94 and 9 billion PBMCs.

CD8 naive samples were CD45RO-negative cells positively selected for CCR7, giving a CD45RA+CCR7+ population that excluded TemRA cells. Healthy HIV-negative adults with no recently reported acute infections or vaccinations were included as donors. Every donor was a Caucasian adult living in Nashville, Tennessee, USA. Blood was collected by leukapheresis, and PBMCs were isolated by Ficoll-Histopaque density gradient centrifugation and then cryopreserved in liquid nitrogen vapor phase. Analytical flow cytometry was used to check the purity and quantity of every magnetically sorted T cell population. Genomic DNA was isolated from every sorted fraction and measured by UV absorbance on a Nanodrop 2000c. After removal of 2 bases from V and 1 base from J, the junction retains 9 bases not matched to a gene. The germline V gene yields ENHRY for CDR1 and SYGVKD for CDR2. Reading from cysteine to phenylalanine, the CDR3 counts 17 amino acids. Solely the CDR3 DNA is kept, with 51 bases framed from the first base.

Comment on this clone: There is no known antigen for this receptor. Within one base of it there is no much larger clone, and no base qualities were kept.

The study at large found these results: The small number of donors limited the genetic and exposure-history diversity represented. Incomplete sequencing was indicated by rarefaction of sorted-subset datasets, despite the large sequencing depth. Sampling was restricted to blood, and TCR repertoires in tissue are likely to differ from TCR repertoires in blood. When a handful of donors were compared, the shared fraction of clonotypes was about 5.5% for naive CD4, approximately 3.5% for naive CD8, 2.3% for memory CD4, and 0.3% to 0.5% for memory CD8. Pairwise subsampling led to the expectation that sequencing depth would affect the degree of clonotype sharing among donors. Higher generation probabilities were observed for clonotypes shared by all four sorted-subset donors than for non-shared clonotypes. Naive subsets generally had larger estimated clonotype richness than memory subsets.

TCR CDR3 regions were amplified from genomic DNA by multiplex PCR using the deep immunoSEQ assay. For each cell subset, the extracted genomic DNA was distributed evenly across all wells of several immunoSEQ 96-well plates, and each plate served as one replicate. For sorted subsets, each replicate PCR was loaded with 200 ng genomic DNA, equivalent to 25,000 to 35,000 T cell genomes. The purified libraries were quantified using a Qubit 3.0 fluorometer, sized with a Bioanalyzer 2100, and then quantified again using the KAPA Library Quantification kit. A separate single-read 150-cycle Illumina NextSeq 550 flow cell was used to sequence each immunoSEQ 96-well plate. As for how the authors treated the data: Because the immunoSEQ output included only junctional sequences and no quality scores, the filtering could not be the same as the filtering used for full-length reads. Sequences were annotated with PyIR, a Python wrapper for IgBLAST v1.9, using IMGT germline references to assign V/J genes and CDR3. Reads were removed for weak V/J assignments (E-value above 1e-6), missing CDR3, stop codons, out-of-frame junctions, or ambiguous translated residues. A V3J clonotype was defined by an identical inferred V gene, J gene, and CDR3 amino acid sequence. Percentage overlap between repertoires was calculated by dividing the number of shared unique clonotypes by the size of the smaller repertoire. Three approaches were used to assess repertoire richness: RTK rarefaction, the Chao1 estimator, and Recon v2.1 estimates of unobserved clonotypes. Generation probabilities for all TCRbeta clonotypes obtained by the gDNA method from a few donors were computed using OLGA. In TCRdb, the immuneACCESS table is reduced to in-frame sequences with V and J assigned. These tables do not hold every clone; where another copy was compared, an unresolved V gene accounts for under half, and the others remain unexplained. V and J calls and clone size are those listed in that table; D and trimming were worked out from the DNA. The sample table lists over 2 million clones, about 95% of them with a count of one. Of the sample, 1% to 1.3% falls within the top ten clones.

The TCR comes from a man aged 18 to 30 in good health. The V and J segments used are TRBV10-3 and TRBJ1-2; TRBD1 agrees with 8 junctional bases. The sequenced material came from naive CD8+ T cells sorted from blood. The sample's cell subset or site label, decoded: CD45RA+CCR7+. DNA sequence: TGTGCCATCAGTGAGGGCTGGACAGGGACCCTTAACTATGGCTACACCTTC. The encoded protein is CAISEGWTGTLNYGYTF.